This T cell receptor beta chain was sequenced during a study of blood T cell repertoires in COVID-19 (dated by TCRdb to 2018 to 2020). With regard to the full study: Samples covering the acute and convalescent phases of COVID-19 were provided by collaborators in the United States, Italy and Spain. The prospective study material was composed of cDNA or gDNA derived from T cells, B-cell-depleted T cells, or PBMCs. Subjects who had been exposed to COVID-19, were actively infected with it, or had recovered from it provided the deeply sampled blood TCRbeta repertoires that made up the dataset. The repertoires were released in a freely available public database meant as a resource for research on the immune response to SARS-CoV-2. Samples were obtained from the ongoing ImmuneRACE study (first 160 participants) and from 1,254 subjects provided by 6 global collaborators. The sample metadata nearly always contained a de-identified subject ID, COVID-19 status, age in years and sex. Where HLA class I and class II types were available, the types were taken from metadata supplied by the sample provider, not from assay-based typing.

In regard to this clone: Its antigen remains undetermined. The input lacks base qualities; no much larger clone sits a single base away.

TCRbeta CDR3 regions were amplified from genomic DNA by means of the immunoSEQ Assay, a bias-controlled multiplex PCR. Per the original workflow: The number of nucleated cells in each sample was estimated from the amplification of reference gene primers within the assay. To quantify the absolute abundance of each unique TCRbeta CDR3 rearrangement, sequence reads were collapsed and filtered. For each sample, productive Simpson clonality was calculated by taking the square root of Simpson's diversity index across productive rearrangements. Imported from immuneACCESS, the table was reduced by TCRdb to in-frame sequences with V and J called. These copies leave out some clones; in studies compared against another copy, an unresolved V gene accounts for under half, and the cause of the remainder is not known. V and J calls and clone size are given by that table; D and trimming were obtained from the DNA. In all, the sample holds approximately 210,000 clones, and under 90% of those were seen once. The ten top clones hold 3% to 4% of the sample.

In the prospective study, participants were about 18 to 95 years old, resided in approximately 22 geographic areas of the United States, and were enrolled through a virtual design. To assign participants to cohorts, the prospective study relied on clinical history that participants themselves reported in a screening survey and a study questionnaire. Recovered participants in ImmuneRACE Cohort 3 were defined by two consecutive negative NP/OP PCR tests, clearance by a healthcare professional, or resolution of symptoms. Each participant in the prospective study had whole blood, serum and a nasopharyngeal or oropharyngeal swab collected by mobile phlebotomists. Prospective study participants could optionally give additional blood draws and questionnaires over a roughly 2-month period. Before DNA extraction, prospective study blood samples were shipped either frozen or at room temperature. Trimming at the junction amounts to 0 bases on V and 3 bases on J, and the germline ends lie 15 bases apart. Taken from the germline V gene, the CDR1 and CDR2 loops are MGHRA and YSYEKL. Inclusive of the bounding cysteine and phenylalanine, the CDR3 is 16 residues long. Of all the DNA, just the CDR3 is kept, 48 bases in frame from base 1.

The full study reports these points: The quantity of clinical and demographic metadata differed by source and by participant and was supplied without curation.

The source is a woman in her sixties who had recovered from COVID-19. Sequenced: PBMCs or T cells enriched from blood (not recorded which). The rearranged chain carries TRBV4-1 and TRBJ2-7; TRBD2 is a weak D gene call, 6 bases matching. CDR3 protein: CASSQDAPGGHYEQYF. Here is the DNA: TGCGCCAGCAGCCAAGATGCGCCAGGAGGGCACTACGAGCAGTACTTC.